Here is one TCR beta chain with its context. No antigen is known for it. No per-base quality is available; no much larger clone lies one base away. What the time point label conveys for this sample: week 11, during vaccination. Each vaccine dose was 300 ug of a 20-mer mutant IDH1 peptide in Montanide, given subcutaneously with topical imiquimod. Donors had newly diagnosed WHO grade 3 or 4 IDH1-mutant astrocytomas with loss of nuclear ATRX. The samples were drawn from NOA16, a multicentre, single-arm, open-label phase I trial in Germany that tested a mutant IDH1 peptide vaccine in humans for the first time. The DNeasy Blood and Tissue Kit was used to extract genomic DNA from EDTA blood for TCRB sequencing. The data were obtained in a study of a mutant IDH1 vaccine in newly diagnosed glioma (dated by TCRdb to about 2021). About the investigation overall: Eight vaccinations were administered to patients in weeks 1, 3, 5, 7, 11, 15, 19 and 23, corresponding to visits V03 through V10. Vaccination started 4-6 weeks after radiotherapy alone, or was given together with temozolomide cycles in the groups whose treatment included chemotherapy. Of the 32 patients who were treated, about 62% were male and around 40% were female, and the mean age was around 40 years. Before enrollment, patients had received standard therapy of radiotherapy alone, temozolomide alone, or radiochemotherapy with temozolomide; most received the combination. Peripheral blood samples were drawn at six visits, namely V03 (baseline), V05, V07, V10, V12 and V13. Longitudinal TCRB deep sequencing was done for 25 to 30 treated patients, wherever samples were available for exploratory analyses. Broad study findings and their caveats: Immune responses induced by the vaccine were seen in approximately 93% of patients across multiple MHC alleles. Pseudoprogression seemed to be unrelated to changes in the top peripheral T cell clonotypes found by TCRB sequencing. Availability determined which PBMC samples were chosen for TCRB deep sequencing. It was noted by the authors that analyses of patient blood samples could not be reproduced owing to sample limitations.

From its cysteine to its phenylalanine, the CDR3 spans 15 amino acids. Only CDR3 DNA is held: 45 bases, read in frame from base 1. From a lookup of the germline V gene, CDR1 and CDR2 are MNHNS and SASEGT. V is cut by 4 bases and J by 5 bases, and the space between the germline ends is 15 bases. The library was produced with the immunoSEQ multiplex PCR assay. Following the manufacturer's protocol, the hsTCRB Kit was used to amplify rearranged TCR beta chain sequences. TCRB libraries were sequenced on an Illumina MiSeq. For the original study's pipeline: Demultiplexing, trimming and gene mapping were performed with the kit vendor's proprietary platform. TCRdb retrieved this table from immuneACCESS and kept in-frame rearrangements only. Not all clones are present; in checked studies, unresolved V genes account for under half, and no reason is known for the remainder. D and trimming were read from the DNA, whereas the V and J calls and clone size are those reported in that table. This sample is represented by tens of thousands of clones; about 80% of them were singletons. Jointly, the top ten make up approximately 6.1% of the sample.

Specimen: PBMCs, collected from a glioma patient whose treatment included an IDH1 peptide vaccine. This chain joins TRBV6-1 to TRBJ1-3; TRBD1 is perhaps the D gene, given 5 matching bases. The TCR sequence derives from a man in his fifties or sixties with glioma. The DNA is as follows: TGTGCCAGCAGTGTAGGGACTGGGAGGCGAAACACCATATATTTT. Its coded protein is CASSVGTGRRNTIYF.